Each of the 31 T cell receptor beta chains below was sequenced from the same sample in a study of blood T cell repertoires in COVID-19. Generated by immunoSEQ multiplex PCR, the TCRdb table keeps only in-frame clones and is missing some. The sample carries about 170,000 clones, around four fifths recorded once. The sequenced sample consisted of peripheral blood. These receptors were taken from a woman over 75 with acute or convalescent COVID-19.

The DNA of the CDR3 is TGTGCCAGCAGGCTTCAGGGGGTTGAAAAACTGTTTTTT. It encodes CASRLQGVEKLFF. This chain connects TRBV11-2 to TRBJ1-4; 7 bases match TRBD1. The V gene end was trimmed by 6 bases and the J gene end by 7 bases; junction bases not matched to a gene: 5. The CDR3 length is 13 residues. The germline V gene has CDR1 SGHAT and CDR2 FQNNGV.

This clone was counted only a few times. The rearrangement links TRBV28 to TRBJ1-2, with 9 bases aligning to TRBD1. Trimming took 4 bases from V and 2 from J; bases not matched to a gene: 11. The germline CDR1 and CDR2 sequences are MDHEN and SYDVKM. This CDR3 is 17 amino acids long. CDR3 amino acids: CASSWGGTGRLNYGYTF. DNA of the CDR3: TGTGCCAGCAGTTGGGGAGGGACAGGGCGCCTCAACTATGGCTACACCTTC.

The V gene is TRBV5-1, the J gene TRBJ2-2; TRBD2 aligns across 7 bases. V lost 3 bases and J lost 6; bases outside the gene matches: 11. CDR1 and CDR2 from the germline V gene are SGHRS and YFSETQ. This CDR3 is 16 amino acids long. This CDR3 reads CASSSGLDQDPGELFF. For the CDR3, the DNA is TGCGCCAGCAGCTCCGGACTAGATCAGGATCCCGGGGAGCTGTTTTTT.

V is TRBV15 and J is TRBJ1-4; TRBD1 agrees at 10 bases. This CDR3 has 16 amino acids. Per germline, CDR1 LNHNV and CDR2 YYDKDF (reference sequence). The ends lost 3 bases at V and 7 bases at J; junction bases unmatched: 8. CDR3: CATSSPPGQGSEKLFF. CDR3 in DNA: TGTGCCACCAGCAGTCCCCCGGGACAGGGGAGTGAAAAACTGTTTTTT.

CDR3 coding DNA: TGCGCCAGCAGCCAAGGCCTGACAGGGGTCAGCGACGAGCAGTACTTC. Encoded protein: CASSQGLTGVSDEQYF. The chain links TRBV4-1 to TRBJ2-7; 8 nucleotides match TRBD1. V lost 1 base, J lost 5 bases, and 10 bases stayed unmatched. The CDR3 spans 16 residues. Germline CDR1 is MGHRA and CDR2 is YSYEKL.

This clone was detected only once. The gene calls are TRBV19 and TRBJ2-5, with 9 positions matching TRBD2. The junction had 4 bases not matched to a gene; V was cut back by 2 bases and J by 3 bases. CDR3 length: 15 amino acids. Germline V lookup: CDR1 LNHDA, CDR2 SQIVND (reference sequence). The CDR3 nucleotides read TGTGCCAGTAGTATATCGGGCGGGGGGGAAGAGACCCAGTACTTC. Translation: CASSISGGGEETQYF.

The CDR3 sequence: CATRGGGAADTQYF. CDR3 nucleotides: TGTGCCACCCGGGGCGGGGGGGCGGCAGATACGCAGTATTTT. J is TRBJ2-3 and V is TRBV10-3, with 9 bases identical to TRBD2. From germline, CDR1 is ENHRY and CDR2 SYGVKD. The trim removed 10 bases at V and 4 bases at J, leaving 9 bases unmatched. The CDR3 extends over 14 amino acids.

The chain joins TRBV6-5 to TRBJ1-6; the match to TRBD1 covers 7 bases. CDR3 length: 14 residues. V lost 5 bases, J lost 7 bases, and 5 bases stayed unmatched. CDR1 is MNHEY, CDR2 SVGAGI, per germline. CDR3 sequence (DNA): TGTGCCAGCAGTCGACAGGGCTGGAATTCACCCCTCCACTTT. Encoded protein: CASSRQGWNSPLHF.

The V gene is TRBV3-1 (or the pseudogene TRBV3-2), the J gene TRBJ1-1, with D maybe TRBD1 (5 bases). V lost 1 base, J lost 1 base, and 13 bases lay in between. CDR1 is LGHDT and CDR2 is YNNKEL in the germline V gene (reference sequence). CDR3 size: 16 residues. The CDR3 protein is CASSQGQGLGNTEAFF. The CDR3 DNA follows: TGTGCCAGCAGCCAAGGGCAGGGTTTAGGGAACACTGAAGCTTTCTTT.

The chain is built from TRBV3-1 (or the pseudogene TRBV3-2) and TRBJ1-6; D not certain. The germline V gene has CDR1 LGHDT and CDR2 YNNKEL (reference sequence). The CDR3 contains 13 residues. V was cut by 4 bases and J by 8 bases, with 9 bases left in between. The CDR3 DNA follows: TGTGCCAGCAGCCCCCGCGGGGATTCACCCCTCCACTTT. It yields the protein CASSPRGDSPLHF.

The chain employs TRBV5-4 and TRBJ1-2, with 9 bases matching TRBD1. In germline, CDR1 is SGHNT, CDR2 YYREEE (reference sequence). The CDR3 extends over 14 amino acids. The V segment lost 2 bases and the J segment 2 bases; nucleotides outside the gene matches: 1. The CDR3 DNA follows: TGTGCCAGCAGCTTCGACAGGGGGAACTATGGCTACACCTTC. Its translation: CASSFDRGNYGYTF.

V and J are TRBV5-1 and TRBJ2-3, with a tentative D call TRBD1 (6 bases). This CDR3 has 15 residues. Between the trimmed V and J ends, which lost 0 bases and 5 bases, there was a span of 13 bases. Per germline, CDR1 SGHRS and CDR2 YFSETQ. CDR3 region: CASSLEQGDVDTQYF. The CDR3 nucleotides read TGCGCCAGCAGCTTGGAACAGGGAGACGTAGATACGCAGTATTTT. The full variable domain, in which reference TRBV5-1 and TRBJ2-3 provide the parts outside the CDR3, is KAGVTQTPRYLIKTRGQQVTLSCSPISGHRSVSWYQQTPGQGLQFLFEYFSETQRNKGNFPGRFSGRQFSNSRSEMNVSTLELGDSALYLCASSLEQGDVDTQYFGPGTRLTVL.

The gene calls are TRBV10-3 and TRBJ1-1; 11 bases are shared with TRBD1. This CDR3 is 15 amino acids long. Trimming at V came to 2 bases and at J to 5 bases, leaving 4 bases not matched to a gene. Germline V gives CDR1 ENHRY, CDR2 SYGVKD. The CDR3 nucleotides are TGTGCCATCAGTGAGAGGGACAGGGGGGGGACTGAAGCTTTCTTT. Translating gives CAISERDRGGTEAFF.

Here the CDR3 reads CASSLNGRPDEKLFF. CDR3 DNA: TGTGCCAGCAGCTTAAACGGCAGGCCAGATGAAAAACTGTTTTTT. The chain carries TRBV7-9 and TRBJ1-4; D is undetermined. The V and J ends lost 2 bases and 6 bases respectively, with 13 bases between them. Germline V gene data show CDR1 as SEHNR and CDR2 as FQNEAQ (reference sequence). CDR3 length: 15 residues.

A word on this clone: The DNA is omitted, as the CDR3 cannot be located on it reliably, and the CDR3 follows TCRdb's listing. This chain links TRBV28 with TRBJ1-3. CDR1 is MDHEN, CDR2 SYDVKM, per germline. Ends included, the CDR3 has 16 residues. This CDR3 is CASSSSGDPSGNTIYF.

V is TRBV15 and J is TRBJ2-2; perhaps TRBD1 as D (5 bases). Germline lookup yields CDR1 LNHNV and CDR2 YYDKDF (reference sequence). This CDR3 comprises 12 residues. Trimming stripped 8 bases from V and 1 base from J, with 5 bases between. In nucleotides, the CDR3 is TGTGCCACCGGACAGAACACCGGGGAGCTGTTTTTT. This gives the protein CATGQNTGELFF.

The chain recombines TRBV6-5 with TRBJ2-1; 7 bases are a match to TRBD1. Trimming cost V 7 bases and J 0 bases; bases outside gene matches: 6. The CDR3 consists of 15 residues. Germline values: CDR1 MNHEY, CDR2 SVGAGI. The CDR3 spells CASTPDRSSYNEQFF. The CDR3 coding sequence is TGTGCCAGCACCCCGGACAGGAGCTCCTACAATGAGCAGTTCTTC.

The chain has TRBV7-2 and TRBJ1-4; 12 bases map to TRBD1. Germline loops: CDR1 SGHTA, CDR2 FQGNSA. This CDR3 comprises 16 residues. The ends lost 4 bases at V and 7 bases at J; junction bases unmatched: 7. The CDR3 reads CASSSRDRGPSEKLFF. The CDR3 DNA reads TGTGCCAGCAGCTCCCGGGACAGGGGGCCTAGTGAAAAACTGTTTTTT. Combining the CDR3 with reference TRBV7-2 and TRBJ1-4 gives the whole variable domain GAGVSQSPSNKVTEKGKDVELRCDPISGHTALYWYRQSLGQGLEFLIYFQGNSAPDKSGLPSDRFSAERTGGSVSTLTIQRTQQEDSAVYLCASSSRDRGPSEKLFFGSGTQLSVL.

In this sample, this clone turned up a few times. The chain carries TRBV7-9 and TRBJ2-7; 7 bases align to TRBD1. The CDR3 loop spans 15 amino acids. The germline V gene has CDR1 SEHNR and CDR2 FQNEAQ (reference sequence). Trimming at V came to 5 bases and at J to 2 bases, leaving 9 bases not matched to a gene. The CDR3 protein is CASSNLGQSAYEQYF. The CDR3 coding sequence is TGTGCCAGCAGCAATCTGGGACAGTCAGCCTACGAGCAGTACTTC.

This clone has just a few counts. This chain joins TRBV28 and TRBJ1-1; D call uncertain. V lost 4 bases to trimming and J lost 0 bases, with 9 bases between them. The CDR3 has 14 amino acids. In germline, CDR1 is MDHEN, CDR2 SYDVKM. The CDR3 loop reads CASSSGNMNTEAFF. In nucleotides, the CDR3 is TGTGCCAGCAGTTCGGGTAATATGAACACTGAAGCTTTCTTT.

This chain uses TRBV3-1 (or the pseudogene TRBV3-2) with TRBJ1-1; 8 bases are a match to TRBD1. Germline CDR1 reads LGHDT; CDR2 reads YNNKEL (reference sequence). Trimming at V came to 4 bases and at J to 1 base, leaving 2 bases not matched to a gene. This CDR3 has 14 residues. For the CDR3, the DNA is TGTGCCAGCAGCCCTCAGGGGGCGAACACTGAAGCTTTCTTT. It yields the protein CASSPQGANTEAFF.

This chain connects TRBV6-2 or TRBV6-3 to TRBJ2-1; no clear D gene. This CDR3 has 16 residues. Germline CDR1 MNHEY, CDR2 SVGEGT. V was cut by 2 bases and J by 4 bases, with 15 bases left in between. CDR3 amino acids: CASSYEVGRAYNEQFF. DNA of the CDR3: TGTGCCAGCAGTTACGAGGTCGGCCGAGCGTACAATGAGCAGTTCTTC.

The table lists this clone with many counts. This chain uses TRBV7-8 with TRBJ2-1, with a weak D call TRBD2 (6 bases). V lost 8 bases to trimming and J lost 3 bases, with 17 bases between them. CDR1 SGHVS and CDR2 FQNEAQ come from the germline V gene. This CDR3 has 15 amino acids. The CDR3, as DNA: TGTGCCAGCGGACTCATAGCGGATCTCTACAATGAGCAGTTCTTC. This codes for CASGLIADLYNEQFF.

The CDR3 DNA is TGTGCCAGTAGTAGCCAGGGGAGTGGCGGGGAGCTGTTTTTT. It is translated as CASSSQGSGGELFF. The chain uses TRBV19 and TRBJ2-2; D might be TRBD1 (6 bases). The germline V gene encodes CDR1 LNHDA and CDR2 SQIVND (reference sequence). CDR3 size: 14 residues. Trimming took 4 bases from V and 7 from J, leaving 13 bases between them.

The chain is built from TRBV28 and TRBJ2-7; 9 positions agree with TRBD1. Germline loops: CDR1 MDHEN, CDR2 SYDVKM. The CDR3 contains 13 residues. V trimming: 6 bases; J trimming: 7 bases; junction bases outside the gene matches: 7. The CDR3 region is CASSRTGVGEQYF. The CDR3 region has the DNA TGTGCCAGCAGCCGGACAGGGGTCGGGGAGCAGTACTTC.

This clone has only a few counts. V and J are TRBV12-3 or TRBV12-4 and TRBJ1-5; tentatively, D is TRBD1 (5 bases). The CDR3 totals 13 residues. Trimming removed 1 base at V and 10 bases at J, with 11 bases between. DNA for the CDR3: TGTGCCAGCAGTTTAGGGGGGGAAAGTCCCCAGCATTTT. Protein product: CASSLGGESPQHF.

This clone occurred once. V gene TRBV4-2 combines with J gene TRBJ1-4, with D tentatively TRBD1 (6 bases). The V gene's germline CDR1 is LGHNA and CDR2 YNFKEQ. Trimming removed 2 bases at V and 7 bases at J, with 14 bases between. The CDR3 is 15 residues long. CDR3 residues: CASSQTGDRFEKLFF. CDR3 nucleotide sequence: TGTGCCAGCAGCCAAACCGGTGACAGGTTTGAAAAACTGTTTTTT.

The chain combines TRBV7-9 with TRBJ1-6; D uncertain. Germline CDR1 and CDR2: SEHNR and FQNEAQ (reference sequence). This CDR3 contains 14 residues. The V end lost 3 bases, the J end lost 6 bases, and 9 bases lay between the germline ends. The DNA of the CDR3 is TGTGCCAGCAGCTTTACCGGGTTTAATTCACCCCTCCACTTT. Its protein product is CASSFTGFNSPLHF.

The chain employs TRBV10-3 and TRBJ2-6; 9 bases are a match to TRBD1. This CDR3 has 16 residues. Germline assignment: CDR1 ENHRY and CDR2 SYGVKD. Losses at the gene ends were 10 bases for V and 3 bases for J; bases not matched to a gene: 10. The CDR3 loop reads CATIGTGIGGANVLTF. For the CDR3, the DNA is TGTGCCACGATCGGGACAGGGATCGGTGGGGCCAACGTCCTGACTTTC.

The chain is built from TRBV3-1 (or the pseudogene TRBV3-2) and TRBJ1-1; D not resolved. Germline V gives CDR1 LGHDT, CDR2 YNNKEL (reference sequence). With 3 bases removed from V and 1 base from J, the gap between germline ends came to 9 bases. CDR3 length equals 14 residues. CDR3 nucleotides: TGTGCCAGCAGCCAGGGCAGATCGAACACTGAAGCTTTCTTT. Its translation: CASSQGRSNTEAFF.

The CDR3, as DNA: TGCGCCAGCAGCTACTACGGTAATCAGGGGGCCGCCTCCTACGAGCAGTACTTC. This sequence encodes CASSYYGNQGAASYEQYF. The genes are TRBV5-1 and TRBJ2-7, with 8 nucleotides matching TRBD1. The CDR3 has 18 residues. Germline lookup yields CDR1 SGHRS and CDR2 YFSETQ. V trimming: 3 bases; J trimming: 0 bases; junction bases outside the gene matches: 14.